This is a list of T cell receptor beta chains from one sample in a study of OX40 agonist ivuxolimab in advanced cancers. The method was immunoSEQ multiplex PCR; TCRdb's version includes in-frame clones alone and lacks a portion of them. The table has about 61,000 clones, 92% seen once. The material was CD4+ or CD8+ T cells sorted from blood, obtained in a trial of the OX40 agonist ivuxolimab. These receptor sequences come from an adult with an advanced solid tumor such as melanoma, head and neck, liver or kidney cancer. Both conserved end residues are part of each CDR3. The D gene is left open where the match is weak. Size tells how often a clone was seen (once, few, many) or the class of an expanded clone, and some rows leave it out.

v_call: TRBV6-6
j_call: TRBJ2-7
clone_size: NA
d_call: TRBD2
cdr3_aa: CASSYSGGGSYEQYF
cdr3_nt: TGTGCCAGCAGTTACTCGGGCGGGGGCTCCTACGAGCAGTACTTC

v_call: TRBV6-5
j_call: TRBJ1-2
clone_size: NA
d_call: NA
cdr3_aa: CASSYSEGRDGYTF
cdr3_nt: TGTGCCAGCAGTTACTCCGAGGGTAGGGATGGCTACACCTTC

v_call: TRBV27
j_call: TRBJ1-5
clone_size: NA
d_call: TRBD1
cdr3_aa: CASTATGAGQPQHF
cdr3_nt: TGTGCCAGCACCGCCACAGGGGCGGGTCAGCCCCAGCATTTT

v_call: TRBV6-6
j_call: TRBJ1-5
clone_size: NA
d_call: TRBD1
cdr3_aa: CASSHQGGSNQPQHF
cdr3_nt: TGTGCCAGCAGTCACCAGGGGGGCAGCAATCAGCCCCAGCATTTT

v_call: TRBV28
j_call: TRBJ1-2
clone_size: NA
d_call: TRBD1
cdr3_aa: CASSLGGTGGLGYTF
cdr3_nt: TGTGCCAGCAGCCTGGGAGGGACAGGGGGCTTGGGCTACACCTTC

v_call: TRBV7-6
j_call: TRBJ1-5
clone_size: NA
d_call: NA
cdr3_aa: CASSLPPGMGGPQHF
cdr3_nt: TGTGCCAGCAGCTTGCCACCTGGAATGGGAGGGCCCCAGCATTTT

v_call: TRBV30
j_call: TRBJ2-5
clone_size: once
d_call: NA
cdr3_aa: CAWSWGGRETQYF
cdr3_nt: TGTGCCTGGTCCTGGGGGGGGCGGGAGACCCAGTACTTC

v_call: TRBV4-1
j_call: TRBJ1-2
clone_size: NA
d_call: NA
cdr3_aa: CASSQDLKDPGYTF
cdr3_nt: TGCGCCAGCAGCCAAGATTTGAAGGACCCCGGCTACACCTTC

v_call: TRBV19
j_call: TRBJ2-1
clone_size: NA
d_call: NA
cdr3_aa: CASSTYGGYNEQFF
cdr3_nt: TGTGCCAGTAGTACTTACGGAGGCTACAATGAGCAGTTCTTC

v_call: TRBV30
j_call: TRBJ2-1
clone_size: NA
d_call: TRBD2
cdr3_aa: CARGLAGGGSYNEQFF
cdr3_nt: TGTGCCAGAGGACTAGCGGGAGGAGGCTCCTACAATGAGCAGTTCTTC

v_call: TRBV4-2
j_call: TRBJ2-3
clone_size: NA
d_call: NA
cdr3_aa: CASSQGRTGARDTQYF
cdr3_nt: TGTGCCAGCAGCCAAGGGCGAACGGGGGCAAGGGATACGCAGTATTTT

v_call: TRBV6-5
j_call: TRBJ1-6
clone_size: NA
d_call: NA
cdr3_aa: CASSTLGPLHF
cdr3_nt: TGTGCCAGCAGTACTCTCGGGCCCCTCCACTTT

v_call: TRBV27
j_call: TRBJ2-1
clone_size: NA
d_call: TRBD1
cdr3_aa: CASSSGPGQAHNEQFF
cdr3_nt: TGTGCCAGCAGTTCCGGGCCGGGACAGGCACACAATGAGCAGTTCTTC

v_call: TRBV7-6
j_call: TRBJ1-1
clone_size: NA
d_call: NA
cdr3_aa: CASSPRTALNTEAFF
cdr3_nt: TGTGCCAGCAGCCCCCGGACAGCTTTGAACACTGAAGCTTTCTTT

v_call: TRBV5-4
j_call: TRBJ1-5
clone_size: NA
d_call: NA
cdr3_aa: CASSLGNQPQHF
cdr3_nt: TGTGCCAGCAGCTTGGGTAATCAGCCCCAGCATTTT

v_call: TRBV7-8
j_call: TRBJ2-1
clone_size: NA
d_call: NA
cdr3_aa: CASSLLSGESSYNEQFF
cdr3_nt: TGTGCCAGCAGCTTGCTTAGCGGAGAGAGCTCCTACAATGAGCAGTTCTTC

v_call: TRBV30
j_call: TRBJ1-2
clone_size: NA
d_call: NA
cdr3_aa: CAWYPRYGYTF
cdr3_nt: TGTGCCTGGTATCCGCGCTATGGCTACACCTTC

v_call: TRBV30
j_call: TRBJ1-1
clone_size: NA
d_call: TRBD1
cdr3_aa: CAWSGLGQALTYTEAFF
cdr3_nt: TGTGCCTGGAGTGGGCTGGGACAGGCGCTTACATACACTGAAGCTTTCTTT

v_call: TRBV2
j_call: TRBJ1-1
clone_size: NA
d_call: TRBD1
cdr3_aa: CASSFQGGTEAFF
cdr3_nt: TGTGCCAGCAGTTTCCAGGGGGGCACTGAAGCTTTCTTT

v_call: TRBV25-1
j_call: TRBJ1-1
clone_size: NA
d_call: NA
cdr3_aa: CASSESTEAFF
cdr3_nt: TGTGCCAGCAGTGAAAGCACTGAAGCTTTCTTT

v_call: TRBV30
j_call: TRBJ2-3
clone_size: NA
d_call: NA
cdr3_aa: CAWSHGSTTDTQYF
cdr3_nt: TGTGCCTGGAGTCACGGGTCGACCACAGATACGCAGTATTTT

v_call: TRBV6-5
j_call: TRBJ2-1
clone_size: NA
d_call: TRBD2
cdr3_aa: CASGLGNNDEQFF
cdr3_nt: TGTGCCAGCGGACTAGGCAATAACGATGAGCAGTTCTTC

v_call: TRBV11-3
j_call: TRBJ1-1
clone_size: once
d_call: NA
cdr3_aa: CASSLGTVGKAFF
cdr3_nt: TGTGCCAGCAGCTTAGGCACAGTGGGAAAAGCTTTCTTT

v_call: TRBV28
j_call: TRBJ2-3
clone_size: NA
d_call: TRBD1
cdr3_aa: CASSFPSTGTYTDTQYF
cdr3_nt: TGTGCCAGCAGTTTTCCCTCGACAGGGACCTACACAGATACGCAGTATTTT

v_call: TRBV7-8
j_call: TRBJ1-2
clone_size: NA
d_call: NA
cdr3_aa: CASSLSNLGSWYGYTF
cdr3_nt: TGTGCCAGCAGCCTCTCGAACCTTGGGAGTTGGTATGGCTACACCTTC

v_call: TRBV6-6
j_call: TRBJ2-2
clone_size: NA
d_call: TRBD2
cdr3_aa: CASSRRLAANTGELFF
cdr3_nt: TGTGCCAGCAGCCGAAGACTAGCGGCGAACACCGGGGAGCTGTTTTTT

v_call: TRBV6-6
j_call: TRBJ1-2
clone_size: NA
d_call: NA
cdr3_aa: CASSYFQGSGGYTF
cdr3_nt: TGTGCCAGCAGTTACTTCCAGGGGTCCGGTGGCTACACCTTC

v_call: TRBV4-1
j_call: TRBJ2-1
clone_size: once
d_call: NA
cdr3_aa: CASSQDGRGNEQFF
cdr3_nt: TGCGCCAGCAGCCAAGATGGAAGGGGCAATGAGCAGTTCTTC

v_call: TRBV7-9
j_call: TRBJ1-5
clone_size: NA
d_call: TRBD1
cdr3_aa: CASSSGQGNQPQHF
cdr3_nt: TGTGCCAGCAGCTCCGGACAGGGAAATCAGCCCCAGCATTTT

v_call: TRBV6-5
j_call: TRBJ1-2
clone_size: NA
d_call: TRBD1
cdr3_aa: CASRDTGGDGYTF
cdr3_nt: TGTGCCAGCAGAGATACAGGGGGCGATGGCTACACCTTC

v_call: TRBV5-6
j_call: TRBJ1-2
clone_size: NA
d_call: NA
cdr3_aa: CASSLPFLRSNYGYTF
cdr3_nt: TGTGCCAGCAGCCTACCCTTTTTGCGATCTAACTATGGCTACACCTTC

v_call: TRBV6-5
j_call: TRBJ2-3
clone_size: NA
d_call: TRBD1
cdr3_aa: CASTITGESTDTQYF
cdr3_nt: TGTGCCAGCACTATAACAGGGGAGAGCACAGATACGCAGTATTTT

v_call: TRBV7-8
j_call: TRBJ1-1
clone_size: NA
d_call: NA
cdr3_aa: CASSLTLSEAFF
cdr3_nt: TGTGCCAGCAGCCTTACGCTCTCTGAAGCTTTCTTT

v_call: TRBV7-3
j_call: TRBJ1-5
clone_size: NA
d_call: NA
cdr3_aa: CASSSEDGQPQHF
cdr3_nt: TGTGCCAGCAGCTCAGAAGACGGTCAGCCCCAGCATTTT

v_call: TRBV10-3
j_call: TRBJ2-3
clone_size: NA
d_call: NA
cdr3_aa: CAISESEDTQYF
cdr3_nt: TGTGCCATCAGTGAGTCGGAAGATACGCAGTATTTT

v_call: TRBV7-6
j_call: TRBJ2-3
clone_size: NA
d_call: NA
cdr3_aa: CASSLGEDTQYF
cdr3_nt: TGTGCCAGCAGCTTAGGTGAAGATACGCAGTATTTT

v_call: TRBV6-5
j_call: TRBJ1-5
clone_size: NA
d_call: TRBD1
cdr3_aa: CASRERQGDQPQHF
cdr3_nt: TGTGCCAGCAGGGAAAGACAGGGGGATCAGCCCCAGCATTTT

v_call: TRBV27
j_call: TRBJ2-2
clone_size: NA
d_call: NA
cdr3_aa: CASSLDTGELFF
cdr3_nt: TGTGCCAGCAGTTTAGACACCGGGGAGCTGTTTTTT

v_call: TRBV7-8
j_call: TRBJ2-4
clone_size: NA
d_call: NA
cdr3_aa: CASMLLPEGNIQYF
cdr3_nt: TGTGCCAGCATGCTGCTGCCCGAGGGAAACATTCAGTACTTC

v_call: TRBV19
j_call: TRBJ2-5
clone_size: NA
d_call: TRBD2
cdr3_aa: CASGRGGEETQYF
cdr3_nt: TGTGCCAGTGGACGGGGGGGCGAAGAGACCCAGTACTTC

v_call: TRBV7-3
j_call: TRBJ1-3
clone_size: NA
d_call: NA
cdr3_aa: CASSPSGFPGNTIYF
cdr3_nt: TGTGCCAGCAGTCCTTCAGGGTTCCCTGGAAACACCATATATTTT

v_call: TRBV15
j_call: TRBJ1-5
clone_size: NA
d_call: NA
cdr3_aa: CATSLLPVSNQPQHF
cdr3_nt: TGTGCCACCAGCCTACTCCCGGTTAGCAATCAGCCCCAGCATTTT

v_call: TRBV7-7
j_call: TRBJ2-3
clone_size: NA
d_call: NA
cdr3_aa: CASSQNSAADTQYF
cdr3_nt: TGTGCTAGCAGCCAGAACAGCGCGGCAGATACGCAGTATTTT

v_call: TRBV4-1
j_call: TRBJ1-2
clone_size: NA
d_call: NA
cdr3_aa: CASSQGAGTSYGYTF
cdr3_nt: TGCGCCAGCAGCCAAGGTGCCGGGACCTCCTATGGCTACACCTTC

v_call: TRBV4-3
j_call: TRBJ2-3
clone_size: NA
d_call: NA
cdr3_aa: CASSLYVGVTDTQYF
cdr3_nt: TGCGCCAGCAGCCTTTATGTGGGAGTCACAGATACGCAGTATTTT